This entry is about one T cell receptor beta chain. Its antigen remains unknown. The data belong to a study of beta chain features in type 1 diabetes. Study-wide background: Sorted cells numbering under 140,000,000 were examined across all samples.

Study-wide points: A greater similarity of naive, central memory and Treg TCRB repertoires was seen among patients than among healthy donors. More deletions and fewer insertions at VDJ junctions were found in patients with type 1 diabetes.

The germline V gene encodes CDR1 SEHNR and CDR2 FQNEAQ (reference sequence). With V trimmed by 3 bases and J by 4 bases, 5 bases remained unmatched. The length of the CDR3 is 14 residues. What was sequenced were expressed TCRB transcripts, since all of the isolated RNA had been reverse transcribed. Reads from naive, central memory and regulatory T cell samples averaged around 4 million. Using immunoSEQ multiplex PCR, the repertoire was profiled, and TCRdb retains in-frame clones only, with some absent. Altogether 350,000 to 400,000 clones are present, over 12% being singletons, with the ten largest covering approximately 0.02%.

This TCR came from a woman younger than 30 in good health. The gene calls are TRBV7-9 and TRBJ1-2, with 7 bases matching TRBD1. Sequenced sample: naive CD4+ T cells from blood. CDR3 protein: CASSFRDRTYGYTF. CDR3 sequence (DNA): TGTGCCAGCAGCTTCCGGGACAGAACCTATGGCTACACCTTC.